Shown below are 8 T cell receptor beta chains from a single sample sequenced in a study of T cell responses to AZD1222 COVID-19 vaccine. Profiled with immunoSEQ multiplex PCR; TCRdb holds only in-frame clones, not every one. The sample lists fewer than 50,000 clones, around three quarters occurring once. Specimen: peripheral blood, collected on day 0 of AZD1222 vaccination. Source of these receptors: an adult in good health.

The chain couples TRBV6-2 or TRBV6-3 to TRBJ2-2; D is uncertain. Germline CDR1 and CDR2: MNHEY and SVGEGT. Trimming cost V 5 bases and J 3 bases, with 4 bases left between them. The CDR3 has 12 residues. DNA of the CDR3: TGTGCCAGCAGTACCCACACCGGGGAGCTGTTTTTT. Amino acids: CASSTHTGELFF.

The J gene is TRBJ1-1, the V gene TRBV7-2; unclear D gene. The CDR3 runs to 13 residues. Germline values: CDR1 SGHTA, CDR2 FQGNSA. V lost 1 base to trimming and J lost 2 bases, with 5 bases between them. The CDR3 region is CASSLEGNTEAFF. The CDR3 DNA follows: TGTGCCAGCAGCTTAGAGGGAAACACTGAAGCTTTCTTT.

V usage is TRBV30 and J usage is TRBJ1-1; 7 positions match TRBD1. V gave up 0 bases and J gave up 4 bases; unmatched junction bases: 5. The CDR3 totals 14 residues. The germline V gene encodes CDR1 GTSNPN and CDR2 SVGIG (reference sequence). CDR3 nucleotide sequence: TGTGCCTGGAGTGTGGGGGGGACAGTCACTGAAGCTTTCTTT. Protein sequence: CAWSVGGTVTEAFF.

The V call is TRBV4-1, the J call TRBJ1-2; D is ambiguous. The V and J ends lost 0 bases and 3 bases respectively, with 5 bases between them. The CDR3 runs to 13 residues. Germline loops: CDR1 MGHRA, CDR2 YSYEKL. The chain's CDR3 is CASSQDSDYGYTF. Here the CDR3 DNA reads TGCGCCAGCAGCCAAGATTCGGACTATGGCTACACCTTC.

The chain uses TRBV6-5 and TRBJ2-1, with 8 bases fitting TRBD2. The germline V gene encodes CDR1 MNHEY and CDR2 SVGAGI. V was clipped by 4 bases and J by 2 bases; unmatched bases: 4. This CDR3 region has 15 residues. DNA of the CDR3: TGTGCCAGCAGTTCCCGGGGACTAGCCTACAATGAGCAGTTCTTC. The encoded protein is CASSSRGLAYNEQFF.

The V gene is TRBV28, the J gene TRBJ2-1, with 7 positions matching TRBD1. The J segment lost 5 bases and the V segment lost 5 bases, leaving 9 bases of the junction unmatched. The germline V gene has CDR1 MDHEN and CDR2 SYDVKM. The CDR3 is 15 residues long. In DNA, the CDR3 is TGTGCCAGCAGTCCACCAAGGGGGCGGGACAATGAGCAGTTCTTC. Protein: CASSPPRGRDNEQFF.

There are a few counts of this clone. The V call is TRBV29-1, the J call TRBJ1-1, with TRBD1 matching over 9 bases. The CDR3 loop spans 15 amino acids. Germline V lookup: CDR1 SQVTM, CDR2 ANQGSEA. V shed 0 bases and J 4 bases; nucleotides not matched to a gene: 6. The CDR3 is CSVEDQGQGGTEAFF. Written as DNA, the CDR3 is TGCAGCGTTGAAGATCAGGGACAGGGAGGCACTGAAGCTTTCTTT. The full variable domain, rest sourced from reference TRBV29-1 and TRBJ1-1, is SAVISQKPSRDICQRGTSLTIQCQVDSQVTMMFWYRQQPGQSLTLIATANQGSEATYESGFVIDKFPISRPNLTFSTLTVSNMSPEDSSIYLCSVEDQGQGGTEAFFGQGTRLTVV.

The V call is TRBV7-9, the J call TRBJ1-2, with D unresolved. The V gene's germline CDR1 is SEHNR and CDR2 FQNEAQ (reference sequence). Trimming removed 1 base from V and 3 bases from J, with 6 bases in between. This CDR3 contains 13 residues. The CDR3 DNA is TGTGCCAGCAGCTTAGAAAATTACTATGGCTACACCTTC. Its translation is CASSLENYYGYTF.